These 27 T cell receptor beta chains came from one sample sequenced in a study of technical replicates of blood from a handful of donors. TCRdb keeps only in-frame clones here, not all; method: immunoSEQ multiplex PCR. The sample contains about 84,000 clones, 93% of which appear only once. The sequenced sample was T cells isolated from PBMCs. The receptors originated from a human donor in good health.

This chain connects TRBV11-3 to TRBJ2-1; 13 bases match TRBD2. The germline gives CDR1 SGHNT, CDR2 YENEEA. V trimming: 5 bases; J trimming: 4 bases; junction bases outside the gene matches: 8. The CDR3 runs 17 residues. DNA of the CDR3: TGTGCCAGCAGCGATCGGACTAGCGGGAGTAGGTACAATGAGCAGTTCTTC. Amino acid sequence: CASSDRTSGSRYNEQFF.

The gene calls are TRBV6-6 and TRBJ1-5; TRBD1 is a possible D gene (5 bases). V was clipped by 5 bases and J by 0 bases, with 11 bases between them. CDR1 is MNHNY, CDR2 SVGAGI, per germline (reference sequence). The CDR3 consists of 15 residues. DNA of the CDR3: TGTGCCAGCAGTAGACAGACCGATAGCAATCAGCCCCAGCATTTT. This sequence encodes CASSRQTDSNQPQHF.

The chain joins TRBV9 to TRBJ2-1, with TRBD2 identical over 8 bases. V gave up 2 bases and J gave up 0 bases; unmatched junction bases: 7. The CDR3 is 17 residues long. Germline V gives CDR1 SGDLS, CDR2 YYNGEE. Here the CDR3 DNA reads TGTGCCAGCAGCGTTGAACTAGCGGCCGCCTCCTACAATGAGCAGTTCTTC. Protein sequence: CASSVELAAASYNEQFF.

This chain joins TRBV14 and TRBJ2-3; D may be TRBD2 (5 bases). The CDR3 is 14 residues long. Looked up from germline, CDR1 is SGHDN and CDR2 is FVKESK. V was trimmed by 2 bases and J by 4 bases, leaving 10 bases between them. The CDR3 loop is CASSQRLGADTQYF. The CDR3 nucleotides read TGTGCCAGCAGCCAACGCTTGGGAGCAGATACGCAGTATTTT.

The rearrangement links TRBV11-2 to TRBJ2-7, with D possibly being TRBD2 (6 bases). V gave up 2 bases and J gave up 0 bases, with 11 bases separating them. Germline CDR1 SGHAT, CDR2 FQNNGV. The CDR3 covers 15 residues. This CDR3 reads CASSLYFGSSYEQYF. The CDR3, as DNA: TGTGCCAGCAGCTTATATTTCGGGAGCTCCTACGAGCAGTACTTC.

The CDR3 is CASTGLAGETNIQYF. DNA for the CDR3: TGTGCCAGCACGGGCCTAGCGGGAGAGACTAACATTCAGTACTTC. The chain combines TRBV6-1 with TRBJ2-4, with TRBD2 matching over 10 bases. Unmatched junction bases numbered 10, after V lost 7 bases and J lost 7 bases. CDR1 is MNHNS and CDR2 is SASEGT in the germline V gene. There are 15 residues in the CDR3.

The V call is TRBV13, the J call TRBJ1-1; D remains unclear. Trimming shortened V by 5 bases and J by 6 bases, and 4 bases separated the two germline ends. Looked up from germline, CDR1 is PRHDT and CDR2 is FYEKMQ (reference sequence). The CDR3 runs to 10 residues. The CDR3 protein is CASSPPEAFF. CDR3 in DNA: TGTGCCAGCAGCCCTCCTGAAGCTTTCTTT.

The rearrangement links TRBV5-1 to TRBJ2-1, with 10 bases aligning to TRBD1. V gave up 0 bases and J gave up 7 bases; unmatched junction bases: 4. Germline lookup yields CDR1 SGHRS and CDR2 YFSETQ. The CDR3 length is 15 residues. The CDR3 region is CASSLAGQGRNEQFF. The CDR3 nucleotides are TGCGCCAGCAGCTTGGCGGGACAGGGGAGAAATGAGCAGTTCTTC. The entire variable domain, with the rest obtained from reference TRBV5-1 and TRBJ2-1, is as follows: KAGVTQTPRYLIKTRGQQVTLSCSPISGHRSVSWYQQTPGQGLQFLFEYFSETQRNKGNFPGRFSGRQFSNSRSEMNVSTLELGDSALYLCASSLAGQGRNEQFFGPGTRLTVL.

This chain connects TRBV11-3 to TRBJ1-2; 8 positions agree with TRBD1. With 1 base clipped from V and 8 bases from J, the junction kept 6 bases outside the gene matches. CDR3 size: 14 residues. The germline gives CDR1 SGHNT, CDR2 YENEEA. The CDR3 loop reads CASSLAGGAEGYTF. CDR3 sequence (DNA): TGTGCCAGCAGCTTAGCAGGGGGCGCCGAGGGCTACACCTTC.

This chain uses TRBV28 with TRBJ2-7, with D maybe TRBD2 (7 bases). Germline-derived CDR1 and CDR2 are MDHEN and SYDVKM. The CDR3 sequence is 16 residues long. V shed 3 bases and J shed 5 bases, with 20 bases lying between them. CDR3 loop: CASSLPVGQGRDEQYF. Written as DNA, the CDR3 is TGTGCCAGCAGTTTGCCCGTTGGGCAGGGGAGGGACGAGCAGTACTTC.

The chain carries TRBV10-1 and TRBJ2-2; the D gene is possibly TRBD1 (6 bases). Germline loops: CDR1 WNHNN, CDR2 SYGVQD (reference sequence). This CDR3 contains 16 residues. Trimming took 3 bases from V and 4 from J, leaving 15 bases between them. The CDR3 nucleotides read TGCGCCAGCAGTGACAAAGACAGGCGAGGCACCGGGGAGCTGTTTTTT. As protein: CASSDKDRRGTGELFF.

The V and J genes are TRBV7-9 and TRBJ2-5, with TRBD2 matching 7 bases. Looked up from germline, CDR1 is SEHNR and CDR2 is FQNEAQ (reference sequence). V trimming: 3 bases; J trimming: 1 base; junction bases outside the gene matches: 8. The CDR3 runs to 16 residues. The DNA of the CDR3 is TGTGCCAGCAGCTTCCCTCTAGCGGCCATCCAAGAGACCCAGTACTTC. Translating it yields CASSFPLAAIQETQYF.

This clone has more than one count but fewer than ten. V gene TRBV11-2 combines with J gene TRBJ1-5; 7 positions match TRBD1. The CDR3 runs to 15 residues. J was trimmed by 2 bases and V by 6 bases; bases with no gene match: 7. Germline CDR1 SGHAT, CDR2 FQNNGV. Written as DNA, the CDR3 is TGTGCCAGCAGTTTGCATGACAGGGGCAATCAGCCCCAGCATTTT. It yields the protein CASSLHDRGNQPQHF.

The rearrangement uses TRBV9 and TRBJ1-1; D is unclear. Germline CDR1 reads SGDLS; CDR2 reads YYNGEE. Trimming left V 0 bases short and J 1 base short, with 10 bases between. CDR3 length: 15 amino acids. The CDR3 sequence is CASSVVGESNTEAFF. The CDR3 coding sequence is TGTGCCAGCAGCGTAGTTGGGGAGTCGAACACTGAAGCTTTCTTT.

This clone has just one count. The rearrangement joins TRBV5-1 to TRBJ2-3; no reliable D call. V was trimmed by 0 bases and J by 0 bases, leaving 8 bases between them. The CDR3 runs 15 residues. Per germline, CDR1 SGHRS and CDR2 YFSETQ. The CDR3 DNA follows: TGCGCCAGCAGCTTGGGAGGTTCTAGCACAGATACGCAGTATTTT. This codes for CASSLGGSSTDTQYF.

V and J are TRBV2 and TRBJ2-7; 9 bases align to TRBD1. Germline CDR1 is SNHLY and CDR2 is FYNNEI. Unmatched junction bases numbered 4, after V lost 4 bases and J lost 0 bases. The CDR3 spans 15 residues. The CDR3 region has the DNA TGTGCCAGCAGTGGGGACAGGGCCAACTCCTACGAGCAGTACTTC. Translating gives CASSGDRANSYEQYF. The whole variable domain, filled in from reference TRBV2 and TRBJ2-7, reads EPEVTQTPSHQVTQMGQEVILRCVPISNHLYFYWYRQILGQKVEFLVSFYNNEISEKSEIFDDQFSVERPDGSNFTLKIRSTKLEDSAMYFCASSGDRANSYEQYFGPGTRLTVT.

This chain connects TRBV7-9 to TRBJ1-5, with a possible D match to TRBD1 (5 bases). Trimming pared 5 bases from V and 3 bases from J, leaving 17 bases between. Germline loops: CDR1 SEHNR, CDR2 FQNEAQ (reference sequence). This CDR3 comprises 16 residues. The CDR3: CASSAGGFTYNQPQHF. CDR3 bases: TGTGCCAGCAGCGCGGGGGGGTTCACGTACAATCAGCCCCAGCATTTT.

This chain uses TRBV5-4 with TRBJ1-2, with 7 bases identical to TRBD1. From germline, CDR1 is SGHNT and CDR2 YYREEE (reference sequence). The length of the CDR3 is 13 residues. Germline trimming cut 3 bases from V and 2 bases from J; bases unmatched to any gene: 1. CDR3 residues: CASSSTGNYGYTF. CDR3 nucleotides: TGTGCCAGCAGCTCGACAGGGAACTATGGCTACACCTTC.

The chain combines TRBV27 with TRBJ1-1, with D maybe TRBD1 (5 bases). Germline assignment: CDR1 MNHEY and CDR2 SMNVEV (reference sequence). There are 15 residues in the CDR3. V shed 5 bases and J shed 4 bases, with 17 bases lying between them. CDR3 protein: CASSPRKTVGTEAFF. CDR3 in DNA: TGTGCCAGCAGTCCTCGTAAGACAGTGGGCACTGAAGCTTTCTTT.

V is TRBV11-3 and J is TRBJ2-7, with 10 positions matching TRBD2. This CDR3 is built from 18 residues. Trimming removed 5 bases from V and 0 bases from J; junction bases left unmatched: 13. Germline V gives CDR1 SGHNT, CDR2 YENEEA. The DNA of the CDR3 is TGTGCCAGCAGCAGTAGCGGGAGGTACTCCTCCCTCTCCTACGAGCAGTACTTC. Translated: CASSSSGRYSSLSYEQYF.

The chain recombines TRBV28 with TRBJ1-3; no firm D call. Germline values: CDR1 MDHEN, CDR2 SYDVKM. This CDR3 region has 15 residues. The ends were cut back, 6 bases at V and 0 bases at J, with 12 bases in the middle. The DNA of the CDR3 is TGTGCCAGCAGGGGTGCTGACATCTCTGGAAACACCATATATTTT. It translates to CASRGADISGNTIYF.

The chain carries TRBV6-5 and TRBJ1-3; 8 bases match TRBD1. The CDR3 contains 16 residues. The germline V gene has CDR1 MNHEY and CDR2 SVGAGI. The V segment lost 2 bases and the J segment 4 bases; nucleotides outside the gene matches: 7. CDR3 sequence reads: CASSYGRQGYGNTIYF. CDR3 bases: TGTGCCAGCAGTTACGGGCGACAGGGGTACGGAAACACCATATATTTT.

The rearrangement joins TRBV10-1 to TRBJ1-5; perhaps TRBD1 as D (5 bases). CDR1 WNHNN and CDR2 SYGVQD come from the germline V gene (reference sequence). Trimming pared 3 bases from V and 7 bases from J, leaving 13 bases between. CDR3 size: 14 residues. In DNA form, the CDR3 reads TGCGCCAGCAGTGACCTTGTCAGGGTGCAGCCCCAGCATTTT. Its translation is CASSDLVRVQPQHF.

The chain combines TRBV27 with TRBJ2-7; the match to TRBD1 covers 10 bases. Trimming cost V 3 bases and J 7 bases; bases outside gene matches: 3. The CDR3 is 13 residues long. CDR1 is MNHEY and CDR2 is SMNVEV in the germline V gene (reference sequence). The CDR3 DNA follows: TGTGCCAGCAGTTTCGACAGGGGGCCTGAGCAGTACTTC. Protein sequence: CASSFDRGPEQYF.

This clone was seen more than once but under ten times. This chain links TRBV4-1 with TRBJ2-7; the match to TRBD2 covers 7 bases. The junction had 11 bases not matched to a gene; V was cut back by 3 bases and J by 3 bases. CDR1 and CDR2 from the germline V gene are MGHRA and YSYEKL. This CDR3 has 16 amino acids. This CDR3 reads CASSQEPGLLNYEQYF. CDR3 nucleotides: TGCGCCAGCAGCCAGGAACCGGGACTACTAAACTACGAGCAGTACTTC.

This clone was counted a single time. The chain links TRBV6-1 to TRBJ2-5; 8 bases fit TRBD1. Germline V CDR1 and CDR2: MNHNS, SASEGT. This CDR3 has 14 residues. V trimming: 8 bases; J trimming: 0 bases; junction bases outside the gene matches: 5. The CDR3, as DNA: TGTGCCAGCTTGGACAGGGAGTACCAAGAGACCCAGTACTTC. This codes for CASLDREYQETQYF.

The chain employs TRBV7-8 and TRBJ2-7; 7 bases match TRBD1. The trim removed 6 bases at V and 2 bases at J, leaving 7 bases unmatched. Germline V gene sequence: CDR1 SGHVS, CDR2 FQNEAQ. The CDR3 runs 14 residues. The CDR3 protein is CASSPTGDPYEQYF. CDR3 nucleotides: TGTGCCAGCAGTCCCACAGGGGATCCCTACGAGCAGTACTTC.